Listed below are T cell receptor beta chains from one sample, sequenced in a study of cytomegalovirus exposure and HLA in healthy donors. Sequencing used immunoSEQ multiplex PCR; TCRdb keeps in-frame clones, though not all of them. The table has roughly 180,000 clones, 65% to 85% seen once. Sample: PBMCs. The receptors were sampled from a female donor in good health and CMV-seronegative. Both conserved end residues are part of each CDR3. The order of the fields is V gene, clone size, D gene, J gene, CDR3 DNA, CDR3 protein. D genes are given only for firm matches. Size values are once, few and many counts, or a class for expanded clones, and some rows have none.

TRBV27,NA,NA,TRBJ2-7,TGTGCCAGCCGACCCGGTGGACTATTCACCTACGAGCAGTACTTC,CASRPGGLFTYEQYF
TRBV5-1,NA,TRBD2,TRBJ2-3,TGCGCCAGCAGCTTAAGCGGGGGGGACACAGATACGCAGTATTTT,CASSLSGGDTDTQYF
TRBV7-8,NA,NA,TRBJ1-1,TGTGCCAGCAACTTTTCGGACAGCGTCGTCCAAAAAGCTTTCTTT,CASNFSDSVVQKAFF
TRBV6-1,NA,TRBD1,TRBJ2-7,TGTGCCAGCAGTGAAGGCCCGCAGGGGGCGCCTACTAGAACGAAAGTATGGGTCTCCTACGAGCAGTACTTC,CASSEGPQGAPTRTKVWVSYEQYF
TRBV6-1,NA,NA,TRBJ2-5,TGTGCCAGCAGTGAATGGCGGACAGCTCAAGAGACCCAGTACTTC,CASSEWRTAQETQYF
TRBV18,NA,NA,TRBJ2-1,TGTGCCAGCTCACCAGTGGCGGGGTTTTCCTACAATGAGCAGTTCTTC,CASSPVAGFSYNEQFF
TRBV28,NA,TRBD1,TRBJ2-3,TGTGCCAGCAGCATGACAGGGGGAACAGATACGCAGTATTTT,CASSMTGGTDTQYF
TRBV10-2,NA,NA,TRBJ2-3,TGCGCCAGCATGATAGTAAGCGGGAGCACAGATACGCAGTATTTT,CASMIVSGSTDTQYF
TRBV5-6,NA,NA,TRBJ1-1,TGTGCCAGCAGACGGTCGGGGAACACTGAAGCTTTCTTT,CASRRSGNTEAFF
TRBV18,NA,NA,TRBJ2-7,TGTGCCAGCTCAGACAAGATCGACTCCTACGAGCAGTACTTC,CASSDKIDSYEQYF
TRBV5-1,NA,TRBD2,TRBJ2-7,TGCGCCAGCAGCTTGGGGGGGGGCTACGAGCAGTACTTC,CASSLGGGYEQYF
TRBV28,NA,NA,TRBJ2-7,TGTGCCAGCACGGCAGGGGGGACCTACGAGCAGTACTTC,CASTAGGTYEQYF
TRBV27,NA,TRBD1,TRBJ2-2,TGTGCCAGCAGTTTACCGACAGGGGGCGGCAGAAACACCGGGGAGCTGTTTTTT,CASSLPTGGGRNTGELFF
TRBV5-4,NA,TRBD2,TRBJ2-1,TGTGCCAGCAGCCCTAATAGCGGGGTGCCCTACAATGAGCAGTTCTTC,CASSPNSGVPYNEQFF
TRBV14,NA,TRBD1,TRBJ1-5,TGTGCCAGCAGCCAAGATCGAAGGGACAGGCACCATTCTTATAGCAATCAGCCCCAGCATTTT,CASSQDRRDRHHSYSNQPQHF
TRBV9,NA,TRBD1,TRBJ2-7,TGTGCCAGCAGTCCGGGACAGGGTCCGTTGGAGCAGTACTTC,CASSPGQGPLEQYF
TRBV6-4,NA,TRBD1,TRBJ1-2,TGTGCCAGCAGTGATTGGAGATACAGGGGGCCCCAATTCGGCTATGGCTACACCTTC,CASSDWRYRGPQFGYGYTF
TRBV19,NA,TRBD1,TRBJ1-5,TGTGCCAGTAGTACCACAGGGGGCGCGGATCAGCCCCAGCATTTT,CASSTTGGADQPQHF
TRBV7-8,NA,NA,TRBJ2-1,TGTGCCAGCAGCTTGAGCAATGAGCAGTTCTTC,CASSLSNEQFF
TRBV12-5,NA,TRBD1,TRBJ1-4,TGTGCTAGTGCCGGACAGGGGAAGGGGCCAACTAATGAAAAACTGTTTTTT,CASAGQGKGPTNEKLFF
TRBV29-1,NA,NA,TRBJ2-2,TGCAGCGTCCAGGACAGCAACACCGGGGAGCTGTTTTTT,CSVQDSNTGELFF
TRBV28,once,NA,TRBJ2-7,TGTGCCAGCAGTTTACCGGGACTCCACGAGCAGTACTTC,CASSLPGLHEQYF
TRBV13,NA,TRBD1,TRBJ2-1,TGTGCCAGCAGCCCCCGGTTCGGGACAGGGTTGATCAATGAGCAGTTCTTC,CASSPRFGTGLINEQFF
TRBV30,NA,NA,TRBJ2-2,TGTGCCTGGAGTTTAGGGGAGCTGTTTTTT,CAWSLGELFF
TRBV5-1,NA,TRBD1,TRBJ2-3,TGCGCCAGCAGCTTGGAGGGGGCTGGAGATACGCAGTATTTT,CASSLEGAGDTQYF
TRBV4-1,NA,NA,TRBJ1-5,TGCGCCAGCAGCCAAAACAGGGACAATCAGCCCCAGCATTTT,CASSQNRDNQPQHF
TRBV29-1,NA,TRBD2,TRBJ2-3,TGCAGCGTTGAAAGTAGCGGGAGTGTAGCAGATACGCAGTATTTT,CSVESSGSVADTQYF
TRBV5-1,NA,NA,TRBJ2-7,TGCGCCAGCAGCTCCAGGTTCAACTCCTACGAGCAGTACTTC,CASSSRFNSYEQYF
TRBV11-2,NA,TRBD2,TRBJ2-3,TGTGCCAGCTCGCCTGGCGGGAGAACAGATACGCAGTATTTT,CASSPGGRTDTQYF
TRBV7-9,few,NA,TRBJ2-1,TGTGCCAGCAGCCCCCGTCTTGGGAGTTGGGCTGTGAATGAGCAGTTCTTC,CASSPRLGSWAVNEQFF
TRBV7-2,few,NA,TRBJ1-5,TGTGCCAGCAGCTTATCTGGGGACTCATATCAGCCCCAGCATTTT,CASSLSGDSYQPQHF
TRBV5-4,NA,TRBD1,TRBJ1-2,TGTGCCAGCAGCTTGGTAGGGACAGAAGGCTACACCTTC,CASSLVGTEGYTF
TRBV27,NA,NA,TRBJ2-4,TGTGCCAGCAGTTTGGGGCTAGAGAGCATTCAGTACTTC,CASSLGLESIQYF
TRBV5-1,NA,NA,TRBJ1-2,TGCGCCAGCAGCCCTGAGGGGAGGAACTATGGCTACACCTTC,CASSPEGRNYGYTF
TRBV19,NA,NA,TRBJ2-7,TGTGCCAGTAGTATGACCGGAGGGACGTACGAGCAGTACTTC,CASSMTGGTYEQYF
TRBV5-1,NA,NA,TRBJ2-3,TGCGCCTCCCAAAGGGGGGGTAGCACAGATACGCAGTATTTT,CASQRGGSTDTQYF
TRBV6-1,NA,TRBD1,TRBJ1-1,TGTGCCAGCTACAGGGGGCTGAACACTGAAGCTTTCTTT,CASYRGLNTEAFF
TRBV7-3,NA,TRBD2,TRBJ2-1,TGTGCCAGCAGCGCTCGAGCGGGGGTATCCTACAATGAGCAGTTCTTC,CASSARAGVSYNEQFF
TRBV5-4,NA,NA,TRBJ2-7,TGTGCCAGCAGCACCTCCGGAGGGGCATCCTACGAGCAGTACTTC,CASSTSGGASYEQYF
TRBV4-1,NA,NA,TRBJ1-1,TGCGCCAGCAGCCAGGTTAGCGGTAGCACTGAAGCTTTCTTT,CASSQVSGSTEAFF
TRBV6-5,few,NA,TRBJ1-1,TGTGCCAGCAAACGGGCAGGGGTACAGAACACTGAAGCTTTCTTT,CASKRAGVQNTEAFF
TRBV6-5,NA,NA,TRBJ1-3,TGTGCCAGCAGTCAGGCCTCTGGAAACACCATATATTTT,CASSQASGNTIYF
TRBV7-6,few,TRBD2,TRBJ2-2,TGTGCCAGCATCGCGGGACTAGCGGGAACCGGGGAGCTGTTTTTT,CASIAGLAGTGELFF
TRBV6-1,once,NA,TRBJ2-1,TGTGCCAGCAGTGAAGACAGAACCTACAATGAGCAGTTCTTC,CASSEDRTYNEQFF
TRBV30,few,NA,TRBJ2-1,TGTGCCTGGAGTGTTGAGGGCGATGAGCAGTTCTTC,CAWSVEGDEQFF
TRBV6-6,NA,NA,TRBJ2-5,TGTGCCAGCAGTTCACAGGGCAGGCCCGCTGACTTC,CASSSQGRPADF
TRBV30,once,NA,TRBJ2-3,TGTGCCTGGGGAGTCACAGATACGCAGTATTTT,CAWGVTDTQYF
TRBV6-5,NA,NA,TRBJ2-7,TGTGCCAGCAGTTACTTTGGAGGGAGCTACGAGCAGTACTTC,CASSYFGGSYEQYF
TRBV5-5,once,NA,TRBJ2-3,TGTGCCAGCAGCTTCTCCAGCACAGATACGCAGTATTTT,CASSFSSTDTQYF
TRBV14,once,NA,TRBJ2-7,TGTGCCAGCAGCCAAGATCGAGAACTTTGGGAGAGGTTCCCCACCTGGGGGGTGCCCTACGAGCAGTACTTC,CASSQDRELWERFPTWGVPYEQYF
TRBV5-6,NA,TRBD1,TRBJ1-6,TGTGCCAGCAGCCCCGGACAGGGGGATTCACCCCTCCACTTT,CASSPGQGDSPLHF
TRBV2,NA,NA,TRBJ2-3,TGTGCCAGCAGCCCACTCCGAGATACGCAGTATTTT,CASSPLRDTQYF
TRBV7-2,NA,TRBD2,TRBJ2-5,TGTGCCAGCAGCTTAGGCAGCGGGGCAGGGTCCAGGACCCAGTACTTC,CASSLGSGAGSRTQYF
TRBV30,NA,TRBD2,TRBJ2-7,TGTGCCTGGAACAAAGCGGGAGTCTCCTACGAGCAGTACTTC,CAWNKAGVSYEQYF
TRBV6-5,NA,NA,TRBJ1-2,TGTGCCAGCAGCAGGGGTAGCTATGGCTACACCTTC,CASSRGSYGYTF
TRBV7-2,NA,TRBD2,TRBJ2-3,TGTGCCAGCAGCTTAGCGGGGACTAGCTATACGCAGTATTTT,CASSLAGTSYTQYF
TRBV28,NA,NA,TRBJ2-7,TGTGCCAGCTGTCGGGTAAGGTACGAGCAGTACTTC,CASCRVRYEQYF
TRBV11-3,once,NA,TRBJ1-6,TGTGCCAGCAGCTTACTAAGCTCCTATAATTCACCCCTCCACTTT,CASSLLSSYNSPLHF
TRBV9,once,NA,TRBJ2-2,TGTGCCAGCAGCGTAGTTCTCCCTCCCGGGGAGCTGTTTTTT,CASSVVLPPGELFF